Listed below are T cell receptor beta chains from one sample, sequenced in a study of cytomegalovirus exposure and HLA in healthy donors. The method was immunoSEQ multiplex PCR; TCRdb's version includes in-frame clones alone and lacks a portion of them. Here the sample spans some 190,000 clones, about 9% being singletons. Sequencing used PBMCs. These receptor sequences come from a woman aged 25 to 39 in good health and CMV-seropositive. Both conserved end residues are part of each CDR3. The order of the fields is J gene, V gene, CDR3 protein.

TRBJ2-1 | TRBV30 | CAWSQAGGPKQFF
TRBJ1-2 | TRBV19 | CASSVTLGVYYGYTF
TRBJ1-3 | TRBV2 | CASSGQGAAGNTIYF
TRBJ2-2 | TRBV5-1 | CASSPRQGWTGELFF
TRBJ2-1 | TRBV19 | CASSVIGGGLEVNEQFF
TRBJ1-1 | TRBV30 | CAWTRRRRGGENTEAFF
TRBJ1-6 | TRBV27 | CASSLSRGMYNSPLHF
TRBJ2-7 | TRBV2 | CASRGTVMYHEQYF
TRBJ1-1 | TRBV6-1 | CASSEDRDTEAFF
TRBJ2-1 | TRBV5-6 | CASSLWRDGTSGNWDQFF
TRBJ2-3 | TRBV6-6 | CASKVAGSTDTQYF
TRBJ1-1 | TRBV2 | CASSPTLNTEAFF
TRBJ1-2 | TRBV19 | CASKGGATTSYGYTF
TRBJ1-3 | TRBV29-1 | CSVDTGFGNTIYF
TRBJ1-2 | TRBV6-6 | CASSYEGAGAQRGYTF
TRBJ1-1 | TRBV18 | CASSPSRGTEAFF
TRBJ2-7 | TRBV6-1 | CASSAQGLVGEQYF
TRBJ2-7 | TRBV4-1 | CASSQVAEGLYEQYF
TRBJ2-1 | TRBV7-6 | CASSLGGGVAGVYNEQFF
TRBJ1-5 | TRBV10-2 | CASSLSENQPQHF
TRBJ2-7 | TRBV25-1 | CASTRSGTGVGEWYF
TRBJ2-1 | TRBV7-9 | CASSSQAKVQFF
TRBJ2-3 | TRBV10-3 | CAISDSTGRDTQYF
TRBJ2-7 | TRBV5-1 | CASSRTGSVDEQYF
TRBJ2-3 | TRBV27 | CASSSRGRRISTDTQYF
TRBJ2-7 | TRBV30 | CAFAGDRSYEQYF
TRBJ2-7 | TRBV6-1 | CASSRQQLYEQYF
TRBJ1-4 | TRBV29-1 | CSVEGTDEKLFF
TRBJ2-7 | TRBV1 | CTSSHRAWENEQYF
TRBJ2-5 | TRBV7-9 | CASSLAGASETQYF
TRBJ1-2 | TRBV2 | CASSESTGVGYTF
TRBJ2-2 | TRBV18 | CASSPWGRGNTGELFF
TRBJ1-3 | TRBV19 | CASRPGYWDTIYF
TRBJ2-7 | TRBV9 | CASGPGAGATSKVYF
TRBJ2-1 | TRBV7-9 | CASTPTVAALFDEQFF
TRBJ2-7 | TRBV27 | CASFGGSLNEQYF
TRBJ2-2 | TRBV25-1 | CAMQGTQTDTGELFF
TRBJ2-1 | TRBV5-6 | CASGRTGSNEQFF
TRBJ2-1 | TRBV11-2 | CASSKGQYSGEQFF
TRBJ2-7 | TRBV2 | CASMDRGSEQYF
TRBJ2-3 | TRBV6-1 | CASKVGDGADTQYF
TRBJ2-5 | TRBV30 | CAWKRGRMETQYF
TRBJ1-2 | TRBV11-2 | CASSQEGFYGYTF
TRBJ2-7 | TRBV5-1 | CASSFPTAPYEQYF